This T cell receptor beta chain is from a study of shared clonotypes between healthy human individuals (dated by TCRdb to the early 2020s). In terms of the full investigation: The cohort included a few men and a couple of women between 18 and 49 years of age. Different laboratories and diverse techniques were used to prepare libraries and sequence TCR repertoires, to increase sequencing depth and limit assay-specific biases. To estimate repertoire size and how much clonotype sharing occurs between individuals, the study deeply sequenced the blood TCR repertoires of roughly 5 healthy adults. For each donor, CD4 naive and CD4 memory were each given three plates, CD8 naive was given two plates, and CD8 memory was given one plate. Per donor, leukapheresis produced somewhere between about 0.8 and 9.5 billion PBMCs.

CD8 naive samples consisted of CD45RO-negative cells that were positively selected for CCR7, yielding a CD45RA+CCR7+ population without TemRA cells. The donors were healthy, HIV-negative adults with no recently reported acute infections or vaccinations. Only Caucasian adults living in Nashville, Tennessee, USA were represented among the donors. Blood was obtained by leukapheresis, after which PBMCs were separated by Ficoll-Histopaque density gradient centrifugation and cryopreserved in liquid nitrogen vapor phase. Analytical flow cytometry was used to check the purity and quantity of every magnetically sorted T cell population. Genomic DNA was isolated from each sorted fraction and quantified by UV absorbance on a Nanodrop 2000c. TCR CDR3 regions were amplified from genomic DNA by multiplex PCR using the deep immunoSEQ assay. Extracted genomic DNA from each cell subset was distributed evenly across all wells of several immunoSEQ 96-well plates, and each plate was treated as a replicate. Each replicate PCR for sorted subsets received around 200 ng genomic DNA, equal to roughly 33,000 T cell genomes. Purified libraries were quantified with a Qubit 3.0 fluorometer, sized on a Bioanalyzer 2100, and re-quantified with the KAPA Library Quantification kit. Each immunoSEQ 96-well plate was sequenced on its own single-read 150-cycle Illumina NextSeq 550 flow cell. In the authors' own workflow: The immunoSEQ output contained only junctional sequences without quality scores, so filtering could not match that applied to full-length reads. Sequences were annotated with PyIR, a Python wrapper for IgBLAST v1.9, and V/J genes and CDR3 were assigned using IMGT germline references. Reads were removed for weak V/J assignments (E-value above 1e-6), missing CDR3, stop codons, out-of-frame junctions, or ambiguous translated residues. V3J clonotypes were defined as sequences sharing the same inferred V gene, J gene, and CDR3 amino acid sequence. The percentage overlap between two repertoires was calculated by dividing the number of shared unique clonotypes by the size of the smaller repertoire. Richness of each repertoire was evaluated using RTK rarefaction, the Chao1 estimator, and Recon v2.1 estimates of unobserved clonotypes. OLGA was used to compute generation probabilities for all TCRbeta clonotypes that the gDNA method yielded from a handful of donors. What TCRdb holds here is the immuneACCESS table cut down to in-frame rearrangements. Part of the clones is not present; checked against another copy, under half of the missing clones reflect an unresolved V gene, and the others are unexplained. D and trimming were read from the DNA, whereas the V and J calls and clone size are those reported in that table. The sample has some 600,000 clones on record, 90% to 97% of them singletons. The ten largest account for 0.095% to 0.13% of the sample.

This clone appeared once. It has no known antigen specificity. No base quality information exists; no much larger clone differs at one position. V is clipped by 3 bases and J by 0 bases, and the sequence between their germline boundaries is 11 bases long. CDR1 and CDR2, per the germline V gene, are MDHEN and SYDVKM. CDR3 length: 15 amino acids, cysteine to phenylalanine. Here the CDR3 DNA is all that survives: 45 bases in frame from base 1. General findings and caveats noted by the study authors: Even with the large sequencing depth, rarefaction of the sorted-subset datasets indicated that sequencing was incomplete. Across a few donors, around 5% of naive CD4, approximately 3.6% of naive CD8, about 2.3% of memory CD4, and about 0.4% of memory CD8 clonotypes were shared. Higher generation probabilities were observed for clonotypes shared by all four sorted-subset donors than for non-shared clonotypes. Pairwise subsampling indicated that sequencing depth was expected to affect the degree of clonotype sharing among donors. Larger estimated clonotype richness was generally found for naive subsets than for memory subsets. Sampling was restricted to blood, and TCR repertoires in tissues likely differ from the TCR repertoires found in blood. The small number of donors limited the genetic and exposure-history diversity represented.

This clonotype originated in a woman aged 25 to 39 in good health. The sample taken for sequencing was naive CD8+ T cells sorted from blood. The cell subset or site label on this specimen signifies: CD45RA+CCR7+. This sequence uses TRBV28 and TRBJ1-1, with a tentative D gene TRBD1 over 5 matching bases. The DNA reads as follows: TGTGCCAGCAGTTTGGCAGGGATAATGAACACTGAAGCTTTCTTT. It translates to CASSLAGIMNTEAFF.